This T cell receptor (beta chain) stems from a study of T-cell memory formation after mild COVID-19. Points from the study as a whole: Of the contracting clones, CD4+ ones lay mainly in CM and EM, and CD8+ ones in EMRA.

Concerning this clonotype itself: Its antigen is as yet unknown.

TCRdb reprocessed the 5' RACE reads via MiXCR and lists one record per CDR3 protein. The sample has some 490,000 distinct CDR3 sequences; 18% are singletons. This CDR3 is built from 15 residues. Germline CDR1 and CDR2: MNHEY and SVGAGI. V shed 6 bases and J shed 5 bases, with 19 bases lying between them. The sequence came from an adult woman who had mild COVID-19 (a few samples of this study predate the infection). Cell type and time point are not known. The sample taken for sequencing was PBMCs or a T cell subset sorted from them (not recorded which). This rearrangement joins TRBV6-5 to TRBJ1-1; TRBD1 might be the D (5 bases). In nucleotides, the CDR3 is TGTGCCAGCAGGAAGAGGGACGGAAGTGGGACTGAAGCTTTCTTT. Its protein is CASRKRDGSGTEAFF.